The 10 T cell receptor beta chains listed next were all sequenced from one sample in a study of shared clonotypes between healthy human individuals. Naive-designated CD8 cells lacked CD45RO, were positively enriched for CCR7, and omitted terminally differentiated effector memory CD45RA+ cells. Assay used: immunoSEQ multiplex PCR; TCRdb lists only in-frame clones, some missing. The profile shows millions of clones, approximately 94% of them singletons. The specimen sequenced was naive CD8+ T cells sorted from blood. The source is a man younger than 35 in good health.

V and J are TRBV9 and TRBJ2-1, with 10 bases aligning to TRBD1. The CDR3 spans 15 residues. Trimming removed 2 bases from V and 5 bases from J; junction bases left unmatched: 4. Germline-derived CDR1 and CDR2 are SGDLS and YYNGEE. CDR3 in amino acids: CASSVSGTGDNEQFF. The CDR3 DNA sequence: TGTGCCAGCAGCGTCTCCGGGACAGGGGACAATGAGCAGTTCTTC.

This chain connects TRBV19 to TRBJ2-3, with TRBD1 matching over 8 bases. The CDR3 is made up of 14 amino acids. Germline V gene sequence: CDR1 LNHDA, CDR2 SQIVND (reference sequence). V trimming: 5 bases; J trimming: 1 base; junction bases outside the gene matches: 2. CDR3 amino acids: CASSLDRGTDTQYF. CDR3 sequence (DNA): TGTGCCAGTAGTCTGGACAGGGGCACAGATACGCAGTATTTT.

This clone was seen just once. The rearrangement joins TRBV7-3 to TRBJ1-1; D possibly corresponds to TRBD1 (5 bases). The V end was cut by 2 bases, the J end by 1 base, with 14 bases between. There are 16 residues in the CDR3. Germline CDR1 SGHTA, CDR2 FQGTGA. CDR3 in DNA: TGTGCCAGCAGCTTAGTGGCGGGAGGGGAGAACACTGAAGCTTTCTTT. This sequence encodes CASSLVAGGENTEAFF.

The chain combines TRBV9 with TRBJ1-2; D is perhaps TRBD1 (5 bases). This CDR3 contains 15 residues. The V gene lost 1 base and the J gene lost 4 bases, with 14 bases spanning the gap. Looked up from germline, CDR1 is SGDLS and CDR2 is YYNGEE. For the CDR3, the DNA is TGTGCCAGCAGCGTAAATTATGGGGCTGTCTATGGCTACACCTTC. This translates into CASSVNYGAVYGYTF.

The chain joins TRBV4-1 to TRBJ2-7; a weak D match, TRBD2 (5 bases). The CDR3 totals 13 residues. V was trimmed by 3 bases and J by 3 bases, leaving 9 bases between them. The germline V gene has CDR1 MGHRA and CDR2 YSYEKL. The CDR3, as DNA: TGCGCCAGCAGCCAGAGACGGGACTACGAGCAGTACTTC. Translated, it gives CASSQRRDYEQYF.

The V gene is TRBV30, the J gene TRBJ2-7; D unclear. This CDR3 comprises 15 residues. CDR1 GTSNPN and CDR2 SVGIG come from the germline V gene (reference sequence). Trimming cost V 8 bases and J 7 bases, with 27 bases left between them. The CDR3 DNA reads as TGTGCCACCTCAACCCCGGGTCTAACGATGGGGGAGCAGTACTTC. Its translation: CATSTPGLTMGEQYF.

The chain uses TRBV7-2 and TRBJ1-6; D gene ambiguous. CDR3 size: 15 residues. V lost 1 base, J lost 6 bases, and 10 bases lay in between. The germline gives CDR1 SGHTA, CDR2 FQGNSA. Here the CDR3 DNA reads TGTGCCAGCAGCTTAGGGATCCGGGGTAATTCACCCCTCCACTTT. Protein: CASSLGIRGNSPLHF. Supplemented by reference TRBV7-2 and TRBJ1-6, the full variable domain reads GAGVSQSPSNKVTEKGKDVELRCDPISGHTALYWYRQSLGQGLEFLIYFQGNSAPDKSGLPSDRFSAERTGGSVSTLTIQRTQQEDSAVYLCASSLGIRGNSPLHFGNGTRLTVT.

The chain joins TRBV9 to TRBJ2-2, with D perhaps matching TRBD2 (5 bases). Trimming left V 0 bases short and J 0 bases short, with 9 bases between. In germline, CDR1 is SGDLS, CDR2 YYNGEE. The CDR3 has 16 residues. CDR3 nucleotides: TGTGCCAGCAGCGTAGTGGAGGAGGCGAACACCGGGGAGCTGTTTTTT. Its protein product is CASSVVEEANTGELFF.

Only a few counts were recorded for this clone. This chain uses TRBV13 with TRBJ2-7, with TRBD2 matching 10 bases. This CDR3 has 18 residues. J was trimmed by 0 bases and V by 6 bases; bases with no gene match: 14. Germline V CDR1 and CDR2: PRHDT, FYEKMQ (reference sequence). CDR3: CASSWSRSGGADSYEQYF. In nucleotides, the CDR3 is TGTGCCAGCAGTTGGAGTCGGAGCGGGGGGGCGGACTCCTACGAGCAGTACTTC.

The rearrangement joins TRBV15 to TRBJ2-4, with a weak D call TRBD1 (5 bases). Germline V gene lookup returns CDR1 LNHNV and CDR2 YYDKDF (reference sequence). The germline V and J ends were trimmed by 0 bases and 0 bases, with 9 bases remaining between them. The CDR3 extends over 16 amino acids. The CDR3 sequence: CATSRDLGVAKNIQYF. In DNA, the CDR3 is TGTGCCACCAGCAGAGATCTAGGGGTAGCCAAAAACATTCAGTACTTC.